This T cell receptor (beta chain) came from a study of OX40 agonist ivuxolimab in advanced cancers. Study context: Ivuxolimab is a fully human IgG2 antibody that activates OX40 (CD134). Overall study results and limits: Expanded clones tended on average to be more numerous among CD8+ T cells than CD4+. There was clonal expansion of CD4+ and CD8+ blood T cells by week 6 at 0.1 to 3.0 mg/kg.

Produced via immunoSEQ multiplex PCR; TCRdb's table is partial and in-frame only. The top ten clones hold less than 20% of a sample with 35,000 to 45,000 clones, more than 80% of them seen once. Comment on this clone: Its specificity is unknown.

The CDR3 loop spans 12 amino acids. V was shortened by 8 bases and J by 2 bases, with 10 bases between the two germline ends. In germline, CDR1 is MNHNS, CDR2 SASEGT. This TCR derives from an adult with an advanced solid tumor such as melanoma, head and neck, liver or kidney cancer. Sequenced here: CD4+ or CD8+ T cells sorted from blood, sampled in a trial of the OX40 agonist ivuxolimab. The rearrangement uses TRBV6-1 and TRBJ2-7; D unclear. This chain's CDR3 is CASGPGAYEQYF. In DNA form, the CDR3 reads TGTGCCAGCGGGCCCGGCGCCTACGAGCAGTACTTC.